Below are 32 T cell receptor beta chains sequenced from a single sample in a study of post-analysis software for immune sequencing data (dated by TCRdb to between 2015 and 2016). Results and caveats for the whole study, not just this receptor: Patients showed significantly higher frequencies than controls for a handful of TRBV segments, among them TRBV5-6, TRBV5-1 and TRBV20-1.

The library came from PCR. For sequencing, an Illumina HiSeq 2500 was employed. Unique molecular identifiers were incorporated into TCR beta cDNA libraries to reduce PCR and sequencing biases. Clones were called with MiXCR by TCRdb after fastp trimmed the public reads at Q25, and only in-frame beta chains were retained. Merged by CDR3 protein, the rows form single entries marked with the most common genes and DNA. For this sample there are 180,000 or so distinct CDR3 sequences; 29% appear just once. Around 3.7% of the sample is taken by the ten largest. The antigens these receptors bind are not known. Sequencing input: blood. The origin of the receptors is a girl under 18 with multiple sclerosis.

As for this clonotype: This could be a read error, since a much larger clone is one nucleotide away. This chain joins TRBV5-1 and TRBJ2-5; TRBD1 matches 8 bases. Germline V CDR1 and CDR2: SGHRS, YFSETQ. Germline trimming cut 4 bases from V and 11 bases from J; bases unmatched to any gene: 13. The CDR3 spans 14 residues. CDR3 loop: CASSTQGQDNEQYF. CDR3 nucleotides: TGCGCCAGCAGCACTCAGGGACAGGACAATGAGCAGTACTTC. Based on the CDR3 plus reference TRBV5-1 and TRBJ2-5, the full variable domain is KAGVTQTPRYLIKTRGQQVTLSCSPISGHRSVSWYQQTPGQGLQFLFEYFSETQRNKGNFPGRFSGRQFSNSRSEMNVSTLELGDSALYLCASSTQGQDNEQYFGPGTRLLVL.

V gene TRBV12-3 or TRBV12-4 combines with J gene TRBJ1-2, with TRBD1 matching over 8 bases. The length of the CDR3 is 18 residues. J was trimmed by 1 base and V by 5 bases; bases with no gene match: 15. The CDR3 region has the DNA TGTGCCAGCAGTCCCCGGGACAGGTGGGCAAAAATTAACTATGGCTACACCTTC. Amino acids: CASSPRDRWAKINYGYTF.

This clonotype was recorded many times. This chain connects TRBV20-1 to TRBJ2-7; tentatively, D is TRBD2 (6 bases). Germline-derived CDR1 and CDR2 are DFQATT and SNEGSKA (reference sequence). V was clipped by 2 bases and J by 1 base, with 15 bases between them. The CDR3 length is 15 residues. The CDR3 loop reads CSARPLARRSYEQYF. In DNA, the CDR3 is TGCAGTGCTAGACCCCTAGCGAGGCGATCCTACGAGCAGTACTTC.

A word on this clonotype: A much larger clonotype is one base distant, so this may be a read error. V usage is TRBV12-3 or TRBV12-4 and J usage is TRBJ2-3, with no clear D. This CDR3 region has 14 residues. CDR3 protein: CASSPTVTTDAQYF. As DNA, the CDR3 is TGTGCCAGCAGTCCCACAGTTACCACAGATGCGCAGTATTTT.

This clonotype came up many times. This chain joins TRBV6-1 and TRBJ2-4; 8 bases agree with TRBD2. The V and J ends lost 1 base and 0 bases, in that order; junction bases with no gene match: 11. The CDR3 consists of 19 residues. Germline assignment: CDR1 MNHNS and CDR2 SASEGT. This CDR3 reads CASSEGGLAGKKAKNIQYF. The CDR3 region has the DNA TGTGCCAGCAGTGAAGGAGGACTAGCTGGGAAGAAAGCCAAAAACATTCAGTACTTC.

This chain links TRBV20-1 with TRBJ2-7, with 7 bases that match TRBD1. This CDR3 has 11 residues. Germline V gene data show CDR1 as DFQATT and CDR2 as SNEGSKA (reference sequence). In DNA, the CDR3 is TGCAGGGGGACAGCTCAGGACGAGCAGTACTTC. It is translated as CRGTAQDEQYF.

This clonotype was counted at least ten times. The V call is TRBV5-4, the J call TRBJ2-3; 12 positions agree with TRBD2. The CDR3 consists of 15 residues. Germline V gives CDR1 SGHNT, CDR2 YYREEE (reference sequence). Trimming took 4 bases from V and 2 from J; bases not matched to a gene: 2. CDR3 in amino acids: CASSRTSGATDTQYF. The CDR3 nucleotides are TGTGCCAGCAGCAGGACTAGCGGGGCCACAGATACGCAGTATTTT.

This clonotype was found once. This chain joins TRBV5-1 and TRBJ2-7; D is possibly TRBD1 (8 bases). The DNA matches TRBJ2-4 better at its end, which makes the J call doubtful. CDR3 length: 18 amino acids. Germline CDR1 reads SGHRS; CDR2 reads YFSETQ. DNA of the CDR3: TGCGCCAGCAGCCTCTTAGGACAGGGCGAGACTAGCAAGGACATTCAGTACTTC. This translates into CASSLLGQGETSKDIQYF.

On this clonotype: An end of the junction does not agree with germline; a read error may underlie this. This CDR3 is CASSLWDNPSTVAFF. CDR3 nucleotides: TGTGCCAGCAGCTTATGGGATAACCCTAGCACTGTAGCTTTCTTT. This chain connects TRBV7-9 to TRBJ1-1; D is ambiguous. Germline V gene lookup returns CDR1 SEHNR and CDR2 FQNEAQ (reference sequence). The CDR3 loop spans 15 amino acids.

A note on this clonotype: An end of the junction differs from the germline gene, which may be a read error. V and J are TRBV20-1 and TRBJ2-1, with 7 bases matching TRBD2. Germline V gene sequence: CDR1 DFQATT, CDR2 SNEGSKA (reference sequence). This CDR3 contains 11 residues. The DNA for the CDR3 is TGCAGTGCTAGAGTGTTAGCGGGCCTCTACTTC. This encodes CSARVLAGLYF.

V usage is TRBV6-6 and J usage is TRBJ1-2; 11 bases fit TRBD1. The germline V gene has CDR1 MNHNY and CDR2 SVGAGI (reference sequence). This CDR3 spans 16 amino acids. J gave up 4 bases and V 2 bases, and 6 bases lay outside the gene matches. DNA of the CDR3: TGTGCCAGCAGTTACGGGGGGACAGGGGGATTCTATGGCTACACCTTC. Translating gives CASSYGGTGGFYGYTF.

The V call is TRBV28, the J call TRBJ1-1, with TRBD1 matching 7 bases. CDR3 length: 16 amino acids. Germline V gives CDR1 MDHEN, CDR2 SYDVKM. V trimming: 6 bases; J trimming: 5 bases; junction bases outside the gene matches: 15. CDR3 in amino acids: CASSTPRGRVDTEAFF. The DNA of the CDR3 is TGTGCCAGCAGCACACCTAGGGGGCGCGTAGATACTGAAGCTTTCTTT.

The gene calls are TRBV3-1 and TRBJ2-1; tentatively, D is TRBD2 (7 bases). This CDR3 has 11 residues. V lost 8 bases and J lost 9, with 11 bases in between. CDR1 and CDR2 (germline): LGHDT, YNNKEL (reference sequence). The CDR3 nucleotides read TGTGCCAGCGGGGGGGCTGCTGAGCAGTTCTTC. As protein: CASGGAAEQFF.

This clonotype was counted ten times or more. J is TRBJ2-1 and V is TRBV5-1, with 13 bases identical to TRBD2. The CDR3 runs to 19 residues. After removal of 4 bases from V and 1 base from J, the junction contained 11 bases not matched to a gene. In germline, CDR1 is SGHRS, CDR2 YFSETQ. CDR3 residues: CASSTGLAGDKRSYNEQFF. In DNA form, the CDR3 reads TGCGCCAGCAGCACCGGACTAGCGGGAGATAAGAGGTCCTACAATGAGCAGTTCTTC. The whole variable domain, remainder taken from reference TRBV5-1 and TRBJ2-1, is KAGVTQTPRYLIKTRGQQVTLSCSPISGHRSVSWYQQTPGQGLQFLFEYFSETQRNKGNFPGRFSGRQFSNSRSEMNVSTLELGDSALYLCASSTGLAGDKRSYNEQFFGPGTRLTVL.

This clonotype has only a few counts. In DNA, the CDR3 is TGTGCTAGTGGTTTGGGGGACAATGAGCAGTTCTTC. Residues: CASGLGDNEQFF. The gene calls are TRBV12-5 and TRBJ2-1; D unclear. V was cut by 1 base and J by 5 bases, with 3 bases left in between. This CDR3 has 12 residues. From germline, CDR1 is LGHNT and CDR2 FRNRAP.

This clonotype came up a few times. This rearrangement joins TRBV6-6 to TRBJ1-2; TRBD1 matches at 9 bases. CDR3 length equals 12 residues. V lost 7 bases, J lost 8 bases, and 5 bases stayed unmatched. CDR1 MNHNY and CDR2 SVGAGI come from the germline V gene (reference sequence). The chain's CDR3 is CASTETGGGYTF. The CDR3 region has the DNA TGTGCCAGCACCGAGACAGGGGGAGGCTACACCTTC.

With regard to this clonotype: One junction end disagrees with the germline gene, perhaps due to a read error. The V and J genes are TRBV11-1 and TRBJ2-1; D tentatively fits TRBD1 or TRBD2 (5 bases each). Germline V gives CDR1 SGHAT, CDR2 FQDESV (reference sequence). The CDR3 has 15 residues. CDR3 in amino acids: CASSLAQGGYIEQFF. DNA for the CDR3: TGTGCCAGTAGCTTAGCGCAGGGTGGGTACATTGAGCAGTTCTTC.

This clonotype came up a few times. This chain connects TRBV7-9 to TRBJ1-4; D possibly corresponds to TRBD1 (6 bases). V lost 10 bases and J 8 bases, leaving 26 bases between the germline ends. CDR1 and CDR2 from the germline V gene are SEHNR and FQNEAQ (reference sequence). The CDR3 length is 16 residues. CDR3 bases: TGTGCCAACCCAAAGGGGGGCAAGGCCTCCAGAGAAAAACTGTTTTTT. It encodes CANPKGGKASREKLFF.

Comment on this clonotype: This clone may be a read error of a much larger clone one base away. CDR3 loop: CASSHRRGSCNEQFF. The CDR3 DNA is TGTGCCAGCAGCCATCGCCGGGGCTCCTGCAATGAGCAGTTCTTC. The J gene is TRBJ2-1, the V gene TRBV3-1, with D perhaps assigned TRBD1 or TRBD2 (5 bases each). The CDR3 has 15 amino acids. Germline lookup yields CDR1 LGHDT and CDR2 YNNKEL (reference sequence).

The chain employs TRBV5-1 and TRBJ2-6; weak D call: TRBD2 (5 bases). The CDR3 covers 18 residues. V lost 4 bases to trimming and J lost 1 base, with 18 bases between them. From germline, CDR1 is SGHRS and CDR2 YFSETQ. The CDR3: CASSPRVSTGSGANVLTF. The CDR3 DNA follows: TGCGCCAGCAGCCCGCGGGTGTCAACGGGGTCTGGGGCCAACGTCCTGACTTTC.

Note on this clonotype: A read error is possible here, since a much larger clone lies one base away. CDR3 residues: CASSFGTSIDNEQFF. Here the CDR3 DNA reads TGCGCCAGCAGCTTCGGGACTAGTATTGACAATGAGCAGTTCTTC. The genes are TRBV5-1 and TRBJ2-1, with TRBD2 identical over 8 bases. This CDR3 is built from 15 residues. Germline V CDR1 and CDR2: SGHRS, YFSETQ. Trimming took 2 bases from V and 5 from J; bases not matched to a gene: 6.

CDR3 sequence (DNA): TGTGCCAGCGGAGGACAGGTCAATGAGCAGTTCTTC. It encodes CASGGQVNEQFF. The chain is built from TRBV6-1 and TRBJ2-1; TRBD1 matches 7 bases. The length of the CDR3 is 12 residues. The J segment lost 6 bases and the V segment lost 8 bases, leaving 4 bases of the junction unmatched. Germline lookup yields CDR1 MNHNS and CDR2 SASEGT.

Concerning this clonotype itself: This may arise from a read error, as a much more abundant clone is one base away. The V call is TRBV5-1, the J call TRBJ1-4; weak D call: TRBD1 (6 bases). The germline CDR1 and CDR2 sequences are SGHRS and YFSETQ. CDR3 length equals 14 residues. V dropped 3 bases and J dropped 7 bases, with 13 bases sitting between them. CDR3 bases: TGCGCCAGCAGCTCTGAACAGGGTCGTGAAAAACTGTTTTTT. This translates into CASSSEQGREKLFF.

The rearrangement joins TRBV6-6 to TRBJ2-7; D unresolved. V shed 7 bases and J shed 3 bases, with 16 bases lying between them. The germline V gene has CDR1 MNHNY and CDR2 SVGAGI (reference sequence). This CDR3 is built from 14 residues. Here the CDR3 DNA reads TGTGCCAGCAACCAGCATTTGTACGGCTACGAGCAGTACTTC. Translating gives CASNQHLYGYEQYF.

This clonotype has a count of ten or more. J is TRBJ2-3 and V is TRBV5-1; unclear D gene. With 0 bases removed from V and 0 bases from J, the gap between germline ends came to 8 bases. The CDR3 runs to 15 residues. Germline loops: CDR1 SGHRS, CDR2 YFSETQ. The CDR3 DNA follows: TGCGCCAGCAGCTTGGCCGGGCAGAGCACAGATACGCAGTATTTT. Translating it yields CASSLAGQSTDTQYF.

CDR3 DNA: TGTGCCAGCACCCCAGGACCTGGGTTAAGCACTGAAGCTTTCTTT. It is translated as CASTPGPGLSTEAFF. The chain has TRBV6-5 and TRBJ1-1; no clear D. Trimming pared 7 bases from V and 4 bases from J, leaving 19 bases between. Germline V CDR1 and CDR2: MNHEY, SVGAGI. The CDR3 has 15 amino acids.

About this clonotype: A read error is likely, as this CDR3 ends without the conserved phenylalanine or tryptophan. The limits of the CDR3 on the DNA are not certain, so only TCRdb's listed CDR3 is given. This rearrangement joins TRBV1 to TRBJ1-1; the DNA was not compared with TRBD1, the D call given in the table. TRBV1 is termed a pseudogene. The CDR3 sequence runs 12 residues, both termini included. The CDR3 here is CTSSRLGVQAFC.

This clonotype was detected a few times. This sequence joins TRBV12-3 or TRBV12-4 and TRBJ1-5; D gene unclear. CDR3 length: 14 amino acids. Trimming cost V 5 bases and J 5 bases, with 13 bases left between them. The CDR3 DNA is TGTGCCAGCAGTCCTTACGACGACCATCAGCCCCAGCATTTT. Translated: CASSPYDDHQPQHF.

On this clonotype: This could be a read error, since a much larger clone is one nucleotide away. The conserved final phenylalanine or tryptophan is absent from the CDR3, which likely points to a read error. The chain recombines TRBV28 with TRBJ2-3; 7 bases fit TRBD2. There are 14 residues in the CDR3. Germline loops: CDR1 MDHEN, CDR2 SYDVKM. In nucleotides, the CDR3 is TGTGCCAGCAGTCACCAGACTAGCAGAGATACGCAGTATGTT. It codes for CASSHQTSRDTQYV.

This clonotype was seen ten or more times. The rearrangement joins TRBV4-1 to TRBJ1-2; 8 bases match TRBD1. This CDR3 comprises 13 residues. With V trimmed by 1 base and J by 7 bases, 2 bases remained unmatched. Germline CDR1 and CDR2: MGHRA and YSYEKL. The CDR3, as DNA: TGCGCCAGCAGCCAAGCAGGGGGCCTTGGCTACACCTTC. It yields the protein CASSQAGGLGYTF.

This clonotype was picked up a small number of times. J is TRBJ1-1 and V is TRBV5-1; D gene unclear. Trimming stripped 1 base from V and 4 bases from J, with 14 bases between. The CDR3 sequence is 15 residues long. Germline V lookup: CDR1 SGHRS, CDR2 YFSETQ. DNA of the CDR3: TGCGCCAGCAGCTTGAGTCTTGCGGCCGGCACTGAAGCTTTCTTT. This codes for CASSLSLAAGTEAFF.

V is TRBV5-1 and J is TRBJ2-3; D might be TRBD1 or TRBD2, each matching 5 bases. Germline CDR1 and CDR2: SGHRS and YFSETQ. CDR3 length equals 16 residues. With 2 bases removed from V and 4 bases from J, the gap between germline ends came to 17 bases. This chain's CDR3 is CASSLGGHDAADTQYF. Written as DNA, the CDR3 is TGCGCCAGCAGCTTAGGAGGACATGATGCCGCAGATACGCAGTATTTT.